Following are 9 T cell receptor beta chains from one sample sequenced in a study of blood T cells in healthy people across ages. Combining a sample-barcoded 5' primer with a J-beta primer mix, a second PCR ran for about 7 to 11 cycles. From the 5' RACE reads, TCRdb called clonotypes with MiXCR, one entry per CDR3 protein. The sample includes approximately 1,000,000 distinct CDR3 sequences, approximately 38% seen only once; the top ten take about an eighth. The sample taken for sequencing was blood. Receptors were obtained from a man aged 18 to 29 in good health.

The gene calls are TRBV10-3 and TRBJ1-1, with D maybe TRBD1 (6 bases). The germline V gene has CDR1 ENHRY and CDR2 SYGVKD. The CDR3 spans 14 residues. The ends were cut back, 5 bases at V and 4 bases at J, with 14 bases in the middle. This CDR3 reads CAISRRGTSTEAFF. In DNA form, the CDR3 reads TGTGCCATCAGTCGCAGGGGTACTAGCACTGAAGCTTTCTTT.

This clonotype turned up a few times. The V gene is TRBV20-1, the J gene TRBJ1-2; D not resolved. In germline, CDR1 is DFQATT, CDR2 SNEGSKA (reference sequence). V lost 6 bases and J lost 3, with 8 bases in between. The CDR3 spans 11 residues. The CDR3 DNA reads as TGCAGTGCGGGGAGGGACTATGGCTACACCTTC. Its translation is CSAGRDYGYTF.

The J gene is TRBJ2-1, the V gene TRBV6-5, with 8 bases identical to TRBD2. CDR1 is MNHEY, CDR2 SVGAGI, per germline. J was trimmed by 4 bases and V by 8 bases; bases with no gene match: 10. The CDR3 is 15 amino acids. CDR3: CASGPGLDIYNEQFF. The CDR3 DNA follows: TGTGCCAGCGGCCCGGGACTAGATATTTACAATGAGCAGTTCTTC.

The sample holds a few counts of this clonotype. V gene TRBV16 combines with J gene TRBJ1-5; unclear D gene. Germline V gene sequence: CDR1 KGHSY, CDR2 FQNENV. The CDR3 sequence is 17 residues long. The V end was cut by 2 bases, the J end by 2 bases, with 16 bases between. CDR3 sequence (DNA): TGTGCCAGCAGCCAAGGTGCGGGATTCGACGGCAATCAGCCCCAGCATTTT. Amino acid sequence: CASSQGAGFDGNQPQHF.

The rearrangement uses TRBV4-3 and TRBJ2-4, with D hard to call. V was shortened by 0 bases and J by 2 bases, with 8 bases between the two germline ends. The CDR3 sequence is 15 residues long. Germline CDR1 LGHNA, CDR2 YSLEER. The CDR3 spells CASSQDRFTKNIQYF. In DNA, the CDR3 is TGCGCCAGCAGCCAAGACAGGTTCACCAAAAACATTCAGTACTTC.

The chain carries TRBV11-2 and TRBJ1-4; D is perhaps TRBD1 (5 bases). Germline loops: CDR1 SGHAT, CDR2 FQNNGV. V was pared by 6 bases and J by 6 bases, with 17 bases between. CDR3 length: 15 residues. The CDR3 protein is CASRTLGGLDEKLFF. The CDR3 DNA is TGTGCCAGCAGAACCCTTGGGGGATTGGATGAAAAACTGTTTTTT.

V is TRBV10-3 and J is TRBJ2-2; 9 bases line up with TRBD1. V was pared by 3 bases and J by 3 bases, with 2 bases of the junction left unmatched. The CDR3 loop spans 15 amino acids. The germline V gene encodes CDR1 ENHRY and CDR2 SYGVKD. The DNA for the CDR3 is TGTGCCATCAGTGACAGGACAGGGGACACCGGGGAGCTGTTTTTT. Amino acid sequence: CAISDRTGDTGELFF.

This clonotype was picked up many times. The V gene is TRBV4-1, the J gene TRBJ2-5; tentatively, D is TRBD1 (5 bases). Trimming stripped 1 base from V and 0 bases from J, with 12 bases between. CDR1 is MGHRA, CDR2 YSYEKL, per germline. The CDR3 contains 16 residues. The chain's CDR3 is CASSQGLTVYQETQYF. The CDR3 nucleotides read TGCGCCAGCAGCCAAGGATTGACAGTTTACCAAGAGACCCAGTACTTC.

The chain's CDR3 is CASCHGGTSGGCTDTQYF. The CDR3 DNA reads TGTGCCAGCTGCCATGGGGGTACTAGCGGGGGATGCACAGATACGCAGTATTTT. The rearrangement links TRBV27 to TRBJ2-3; 11 bases map to TRBD2. V lost 8 bases and J lost 1; bases outside the gene matches: 14. The CDR3 extends over 18 amino acids. Germline lookup yields CDR1 MNHEY and CDR2 SMNVEV (reference sequence).